This is a list of T cell receptor beta chains from one sample in a study of shared clonotypes between healthy human individuals. The repertoire was sequenced with immunoSEQ multiplex PCR; TCRdb's copy has only in-frame clones and lacks some. The table includes 2 million to 2.5 million clones, approximately 90% detected once. The sequenced material came from naive CD4+ T cells from PBMCs. These receptors all stem from a man younger than 30 in good health. Some clones in this sample may be carry-over from other donors' samples. The CDR3 runs from the conserved cysteine through the conserved F or W. Each record gives: V gene, clone size, D gene, J gene, CDR3 protein, CDR3 DNA. A D gene is named only where the DNA matches it firmly. A clone size is listed for some rows: how often the clone was seen (once, few, many), or a class if it is expanded.

>TRBV11-2|NA|NA|TRBJ2-1
CASRPRGTASLFEQFF
TGTGCCAGCAGGCCTCGCGGGACTGCCAGCCTTTTTGAGCAGTTCTTC
>TRBV29-1|NA|NA|TRBJ2-7
CSVGWGEVPYEQYF
TGCAGCGTTGGTTGGGGGGAGGTGCCCTACGAGCAGTACTTC
>TRBV2|NA|TRBD1|TRBJ1-5
CASSERGLGQGANQPQHF
TGTGCCAGCAGTGAACGCGGCTTAGGACAGGGGGCGAATCAGCCCCAGCATTTT
>TRBV7-2|NA|TRBD2|TRBJ2-7
CASSDPGLARYEQYF
TGTGCCAGCAGCGACCCGGGACTAGCAAGGTACGAGCAGTACTTC
>TRBV5-1|NA|TRBD1|TRBJ2-5
CASSLGGTGIGETQYF
TGCGCCAGCAGCTTGGGAGGGACAGGGATTGGGGAGACCCAGTACTTC
>TRBV6-5|once|NA|TRBJ1-1
CASATVLQNTEAFF
TGTGCCAGCGCCACAGTCCTCCAGAACACTGAAGCTTTCTTT
>TRBV6-6|NA|NA|TRBJ2-1
CASSYPLGTDYNEQFF
TGTGCCAGCAGTTACCCCCTGGGGACGGACTACAATGAGCAGTTCTTC
>TRBV20-1|NA|NA|TRBJ2-5
CSAEQETQYF
TGCAGTGCTGAACAAGAGACCCAGTACTTC
>TRBV7-3|once|TRBD1|TRBJ1-2
CASRRPGQGYDGYTF
TGTGCCAGCAGGAGACCCGGACAGGGCTACGATGGCTACACCTTC
>TRBV2|NA|TRBD2|TRBJ2-3
CASSAERGEADTQYF
TGTGCCAGCAGTGCGGAGCGGGGGGAGGCAGATACGCAGTATTTT
>TRBV15|NA|NA|TRBJ2-5
CATSMGIWEETQYF
TGTGCCACCAGCATGGGAATTTGGGAAGAGACCCAGTACTTC
>TRBV19|NA|NA|TRBJ1-3
CASYRGYSGNTIYF
TGTGCCAGTTACCGGGGTTACTCTGGAAACACCATATATTTT
>TRBV29-1|NA|NA|TRBJ2-7
CSVELASRDSYEQYF
TGCAGCGTTGAACTAGCCTCCAGGGACTCCTACGAGCAGTACTTC
>TRBV15|NA|TRBD1|TRBJ2-3
CATSRGTLAGGRTDTQYF
TGTGCCACCAGCAGAGGGACATTGGCAGGGGGCCGCACAGATACGCAGTATTTT
>TRBV28|NA|NA|TRBJ2-3
CASRATGGSTDTQYF
TGTGCCAGCAGAGCCACCGGGGGAAGCACAGATACGCAGTATTTT
>TRBV28|NA|TRBD2|TRBJ2-7
CASSLSGLAGGHPYEQYF
TGTGCCAGCAGTTTATCGGGACTAGCGGGAGGCCACCCCTACGAGCAGTACTTC
>TRBV5-1|NA|NA|TRBJ2-5
CASSLATQETQYF
TGCGCCAGCAGCTTGGCGACGCAAGAGACCCAGTACTTC
>TRBV5-4|NA|NA|TRBJ2-7
CASSLTSGLAYEQYF
TGTGCCAGCAGCTTGACCTCCGGACTTGCCTACGAGCAGTACTTC
>TRBV6-5|once|NA|TRBJ1-1
CASSSPREANTEAFF
TGTGCCAGCAGCTCCCCAAGGGAGGCGAACACTGAAGCTTTCTTT
>TRBV14|NA|NA|TRBJ2-5
CASSQRQRQETQYF
TGTGCCAGCAGCCAGAGACAGCGGCAAGAGACCCAGTACTTC
>TRBV11-2|NA|TRBD1|TRBJ2-7
CASSRDSLYEQYF
TGTGCCAGCAGCCGGGACAGTTTATACGAGCAGTACTTC
>TRBV29-1|NA|NA|TRBJ2-7
CSVGGSGFSYEQYF
TGCAGCGTTGGGGGGTCAGGTTTCTCCTACGAGCAGTACTTC
>TRBV2|NA|NA|TRBJ2-2
CASKDGGTGELFF
TGTGCCAGCAAGGATGGGGGTACCGGGGAGCTGTTTTTT
>TRBV5-1|NA|NA|TRBJ2-2
CASAQQASNTGELFF
TGCGCCAGCGCTCAGCAAGCATCGAACACCGGGGAGCTGTTTTTT
>TRBV7-3|NA|TRBD1|TRBJ1-2
CASSLDRAVGYTF
TGTGCCAGCAGCCTGGACAGGGCGGTTGGCTACACCTTC
>TRBV19|NA|TRBD1|TRBJ1-2
CASRGPDRGPPRYTF
TGTGCCAGTAGGGGTCCGGACAGGGGGCCTCCTCGCTACACCTTC
>TRBV5-4|NA|TRBD2|TRBJ2-5
CASRDRRTSGMQETQYF
TGTGCCAGCAGGGACCGGCGGACTAGCGGGATGCAAGAGACCCAGTACTTC
>TRBV4-1|NA|NA|TRBJ2-7
CASSQARRETEQYF
TGCGCCAGCAGCCAAGCTAGGCGGGAAACCGAGCAGTACTTC
>TRBV6-5|once|NA|TRBJ1-5
CASSYSGPGNQPQHF
TGTGCCAGCAGTTACTCGGGACCTGGGAATCAGCCCCAGCATTTT
>TRBV27|NA|TRBD1|TRBJ1-2
CASSTTGRYGYTF
TGTGCCAGCAGTACGACAGGGAGGTATGGCTACACCTTC
>TRBV29-1|NA|TRBD1|TRBJ1-2
CSVLQRTGVGYTF
TGCAGCGTTTTACAACGGACAGGGGTGGGCTACACCTTC
>TRBV27|NA|TRBD1|TRBJ1-1
CASRQGGDTEAFF
TGTGCCAGCAGACAGGGGGGAGACACTGAAGCTTTCTTT
>TRBV7-9|NA|TRBD2|TRBJ2-3
CASSLDSGGAQYF
TGTGCCAGCAGCTTAGATAGCGGGGGAGCGCAGTATTTT
>TRBV19|few|TRBD1|TRBJ1-4
CASRITGTGRQLFF
TGTGCCAGTAGAATAACCGGGACAGGGAGACAACTGTTTTTT
>TRBV28|NA|NA|TRBJ2-7
CASSLGFWQETYEQYF
TGTGCCAGCAGTTTGGGCTTTTGGCAGGAGACCTACGAGCAGTACTTC
>TRBV29-1|NA|TRBD1|TRBJ1-1
CSVWTGRTEAFF
TGCAGCGTTTGGACAGGGCGGACTGAAGCTTTCTTT
>TRBV15|NA|NA|TRBJ1-2
CATSGPGRGVRYGYTF
TGTGCCACCAGCGGTCCAGGGCGGGGGGTTCGGTATGGCTACACCTTC
>TRBV2|NA|NA|TRBJ1-4
CASSDPDEKLFF
TGTGCCAGCAGTGATCCGGACGAAAAACTGTTTTTT
>TRBV4-3|NA|NA|TRBJ2-2
CASSQDVFREPNTGELFF
TGCGCCAGCAGCCAAGATGTCTTCAGGGAACCTAACACCGGGGAGCTGTTTTTT
>TRBV9|NA|NA|TRBJ2-5
CASSQGETQYF
TGTGCCAGCAGCCAGGGGGAGACCCAGTACTTC
>TRBV7-2|NA|TRBD2|TRBJ2-1
CASSPELAGAYNEQFF
TGTGCCAGCAGCCCAGAACTAGCGGGAGCATACAATGAGCAGTTCTTC
>TRBV10-3|NA|NA|TRBJ2-2
CAIRPSGGELFF
TGTGCCATCAGACCCTCGGGGGGGGAGCTGTTTTTT
>TRBV5-5|NA|TRBD2|TRBJ2-3
CASSLPGTSGRDTQYF
TGTGCCAGCAGCCTACCCGGGACTAGCGGGCGGGATACGCAGTATTTT
>TRBV13|NA|NA|TRBJ2-7
CASSLHGPASEQYF
TGTGCCAGCAGCTTACACGGGCCCGCCTCCGAGCAGTACTTC
>TRBV4-2|NA|NA|TRBJ2-5
CASSQGRRGQETQYF
TGTGCCAGCAGCCAAGGACGGCGGGGCCAAGAGACCCAGTACTTC
>TRBV9|NA|NA|TRBJ1-3
CASSVGVSSGNTIYF
TGTGCCAGCAGCGTAGGTGTCAGCTCTGGAAACACCATATATTTT